Listed here are 25 T cell receptor beta chains from one sample, sequenced in a study of ipilimumab plus nivolumab after autologous stem cell transplantation (dated by TCRdb to 2020 to 2023). Library generation was performed with the immunoSEQ multiplex PCR assay. This immuneACCESS table, as held by TCRdb, lists in-frame sequences with V and J called but not all clones. Of the missing ones, under half trace to an unresolved V gene in checked studies; the others have no known cause. The sample table contains 10,000 or so clones; only one count was recorded for roughly two thirds of them. Around 30% of the sample is held by the ten biggest clonotypes. This material consisted of PBMCs, taken in a trial of ipilimumab plus nivolumab as post-transplant consolidation. The receptors originated from a male donor with diffuse large B-cell lymphoma.

V gene TRBV7-9 combines with J gene TRBJ2-7; unclear D gene. Trimming stripped 5 bases from V and 2 bases from J, with 16 bases between. The CDR3 runs to 15 residues. Germline V gene lookup returns CDR1 SEHNR and CDR2 FQNEAQ (reference sequence). CDR3 loop: CASSAHRDLAYEQYF. CDR3 coding DNA: TGTGCCAGCAGCGCGCATAGGGATTTAGCCTACGAGCAGTACTTC.

This sequence joins TRBV19 and TRBJ1-5; TRBD1 might be the D (5 bases). V was shortened by 6 bases and J by 1 base, with 13 bases between the two germline ends. Germline V gives CDR1 LNHDA, CDR2 SQIVND (reference sequence). This CDR3 has 15 amino acids. The CDR3 nucleotides are TGTGCCAGTAGAGTGACAGATAGGAGCAATCAGCCCCAGCATTTT. It specifies CASRVTDRSNQPQHF. The full variable domain, in which reference TRBV19 and TRBJ1-5 provide the parts outside the CDR3, is DGGITQSPKYLFRKEGQNVTLSCEQNLNHDAMYWYRQDPGQGLRLIYYSQIVNDFQKGDIAEGYSVSREKKESFPLTVTSAQKNPTAFYLCASRVTDRSNQPQHFGDGTRLSIL.

CDR3 region: CASSPGTGSYEQYF. CDR3 nucleotide sequence: TGTGCCAGCAGCCCCGGGACAGGGAGCTACGAGCAGTACTTC. The chain employs TRBV7-8 and TRBJ2-7; 9 bases agree with TRBD1. In germline, CDR1 is SGHVS, CDR2 FQNEAQ. This CDR3 has 14 amino acids. The trim removed 5 bases at V and 3 bases at J, leaving 5 bases unmatched.

The genes are TRBV11-3 and TRBJ1-6; D is uncertain. Germline CDR1 reads SGHNT; CDR2 reads YENEEA. The CDR3 loop spans 16 amino acids. V lost 2 bases, J lost 5 bases, and 13 bases lay in between. Written as DNA, the CDR3 is TGTGCCAGCAGCTTAAAACGGACGGACCATAATTCACCCCTCCACTTT. As protein: CASSLKRTDHNSPLHF.

J is TRBJ2-6 and V is TRBV7-3; D is uncertain. This CDR3 has 12 amino acids. CDR1 and CDR2 (germline): SGHTA, FQGTGA. V lost 4 bases and J 2 bases, leaving 0 bases between the germline ends. The CDR3 reads CASSSGANVLTF. The DNA of the CDR3 is TGTGCCAGCAGCTCTGGGGCCAACGTCCTGACTTTC.

This clone was counted only a few times. This chain joins TRBV25-1 and TRBJ1-1; no reliable D call. This CDR3 region has 15 residues. Trimming pared 1 base from V and 3 bases from J, leaving 12 bases between. The germline V gene encodes CDR1 MGHDK and CDR2 SYGVNS. DNA for the CDR3: TGTGCCAGCAGTGAATCGTCGACCGGGGACACTGAAGCTTTCTTT. The encoded protein is CASSESSTGDTEAFF.

For this clone: One end of the junction fails to match germline, which may point to a read error. CDR3 region: CASSGGTSMTGELFF. As DNA, the CDR3 is TGTGCCAGCAGTGGGGGGACTAGTATGACCGGGGAGCTGTTTTTT. This chain uses TRBV10-3 with TRBJ2-2; 8 bases line up with TRBD2. Germline assignment: CDR1 ENHRY and CDR2 SYGVKD. The CDR3 extends over 15 amino acids.

This clone was found a few times. The V call is TRBV10-2, the J call TRBJ2-7; TRBD2 aligns across 10 bases. Germline CDR1 is WSHSY and CDR2 is SAAADI. J was trimmed by 4 bases and V by 11 bases; bases with no gene match: 5. The CDR3 length is 12 residues. CDR3 in amino acids: CAVLAGDYEQYF. CDR3 nucleotides: TGCGCCGTCCTAGCGGGAGATTACGAGCAGTACTTC.

This clone was counted a single time. The rearrangement uses TRBV28 and TRBJ2-1; 8 bases align to TRBD1. The CDR3 has 15 residues. V dropped 7 bases and J dropped 0; count of bases not matched to a gene: 5. Per germline, CDR1 MDHEN and CDR2 SYDVKM. The chain's CDR3 is CASTLDRGSYNEQFF. CDR3 sequence (DNA): TGTGCCAGCACCCTCGACAGGGGCTCCTACAATGAGCAGTTCTTC.

This chain uses TRBV18 with TRBJ2-3; 8 bases are a match to TRBD1. Germline V gene lookup returns CDR1 KGHSH and CDR2 LQKENI. The CDR3 length is 14 residues. After removal of 6 bases from V and 3 bases from J, the junction contained 5 bases not matched to a gene. In nucleotides, the CDR3 is TGTGCCAGCTCTCAAGGACAGGGAACAGATACGCAGTATTTT. This codes for CASSQGQGTDTQYF. Together with reference TRBV18 and TRBJ2-3, the CDR3 gives the full variable domain: NAGVMQNPRHLVRRRGQEARLRCSPMKGHSHVYWYRQLPEEGLKFMVYLQKENIIDESGMPKERFSAEFPKEGPSILRIQQVVRGDSAAYFCASSQGQGTDTQYFGPGTRLTVL.

The sample holds one count of this clone. The chain links TRBV7-8 to TRBJ1-3, with TRBD1 as a possible D gene (5 bases). Trimming pared 5 bases from V and 1 base from J, leaving 15 bases between. From germline, CDR1 is SGHVS and CDR2 FQNEAQ. The CDR3 consists of 16 residues. The CDR3 loop is CASSPRQKKSGNTIYF. In DNA form, the CDR3 reads TGTGCCAGCAGCCCCAGACAGAAGAAGTCTGGAAACACCATATATTTT.

J is TRBJ1-4 and V is TRBV7-9; D unclear. The CDR3 is made up of 15 amino acids. With 1 base removed from V and 1 base from J, the gap between germline ends came to 7 bases. CDR1 SEHNR and CDR2 FQNEAQ come from the germline V gene (reference sequence). CDR3 sequence (DNA): TGTGCCAGCAGCTTAGGGGTTAAAACTAATGAAAAACTGTTTTTT. It translates to CASSLGVKTNEKLFF.

The CDR3 DNA reads TGCGCCAGCAGGACCGGCGGATGGAACACTGAAGCTTTCTTT. Its translation: CASRTGGWNTEAFF. V usage is TRBV5-1 and J usage is TRBJ1-1; D gene unclear. Germline CDR1 reads SGHRS; CDR2 reads YFSETQ. This CDR3 contains 14 residues. Trimming shortened V by 5 bases and J by 1 base, and 12 bases separated the two germline ends.

This chain links TRBV7-2 with TRBJ2-2; 9 bases match TRBD1. CDR1 and CDR2 from the germline V gene are SGHTA and FQGNSA. This CDR3 comprises 17 residues. Unmatched junction bases numbered 9, after V lost 6 bases and J lost 1 base. In DNA, the CDR3 is TGTGCCAGCAGACCGCTCGGACAGGGGCGGAACACCGGGGAGCTGTTTTTT. Translating gives CASRPLGQGRNTGELFF.

The chain couples TRBV9 to TRBJ2-7, with TRBD1 identical over 7 bases. J gave up 4 bases and V 0 bases, and 4 bases lay outside the gene matches. Per the germline V gene, CDR1 is SGDLS and CDR2 is YYNGEE. This CDR3 is 14 amino acids long. The CDR3 coding sequence is TGTGCCAGCAGCGTAGAGGGGGCGAGTTACGAGCAGTACTTC. It yields the protein CASSVEGASYEQYF.

This clone is deemed medium-sized. The gene calls are TRBV7-2 and TRBJ1-5; D is undetermined. V lost 1 base, J lost 6 bases, and 4 bases lay in between. Germline CDR1 SGHTA, CDR2 FQGNSA. This CDR3 contains 12 residues. This CDR3 reads CASSLVGQPQHF. The CDR3 coding sequence is TGTGCCAGCAGCTTAGTAGGTCAGCCCCAGCATTTT.

The chain is built from TRBV7-8 and TRBJ1-5; 8 bases fit TRBD1. V shed 1 base and J 5 bases; nucleotides not matched to a gene: 4. The CDR3 spans 15 residues. In germline, CDR1 is SGHVS, CDR2 FQNEAQ. CDR3 sequence reads: CASSLVPGGDQPQHF. CDR3 DNA: TGTGCCAGCAGCTTAGTTCCAGGGGGCGATCAGCCCCAGCATTTT.

The genes are TRBV30 and TRBJ1-2; D not resolved. Germline V lookup: CDR1 GTSNPN, CDR2 SVGIG (reference sequence). V was clipped by 5 bases and J by 4 bases, with 20 bases between them. There are 15 residues in the CDR3. This CDR3 reads CAWLSWRYKTYGYTF. CDR3 DNA: TGTGCCTGGCTAAGTTGGCGTTATAAGACCTATGGCTACACCTTC.

Regarding this clone: The junction differs from germline at one of its ends, possibly a read error. The rearrangement links TRBV6-1 to TRBJ2-3; TRBD1 might be the D (6 bases). Per the germline V gene, CDR1 is MNHNS and CDR2 is SASEGT. The CDR3 consists of 16 residues. This CDR3 reads CAGSVSRGVSTDTQYF. In nucleotides, the CDR3 is TGTGCCGGCAGTGTAAGCAGGGGCGTTAGCACAGATACGCAGTATTTT.

V usage is TRBV12-5 and J usage is TRBJ2-1, with a tentative D call TRBD1 (5 bases). The CDR3 sequence is 16 residues long. From germline, CDR1 is LGHNT and CDR2 FRNRAP. V was trimmed by 4 bases and J by 2 bases, leaving 15 bases between them. CDR3 nucleotides: TGTGCTAGTGGTTCCTCCACCCCCAGGGCCTACAATGAGCAGTTCTTC. This encodes CASGSSTPRAYNEQFF. Variable domain in full (rest from reference TRBV12-5 and TRBJ2-1): DARVTQTPRHKVTEMGQEVTMRCQPILGHNTVFWYRQTMMQGLELLAYFRNRAPLDDSGMPKDRFSAEMPDATLATLKIQPSEPRDSAVYFCASGSSTPRAYNEQFFGPGTRLTVL.

The sample holds a few counts of this clone. This chain links TRBV6-5 with TRBJ2-1; D may be TRBD1 (6 bases). The germline V gene has CDR1 MNHEY and CDR2 SVGAGI. The CDR3 sequence is 13 residues long. V gave up 5 bases and J gave up 10 bases, with 15 bases separating them. CDR3 bases: TGTGCCAGCAGTCTTACACTAGACAGGGAGCAGTTCTTC. This sequence encodes CASSLTLDREQFF.

DNA for the CDR3: TGTGCCAGTAGTATGGAACCGGAGACACCCCACTATGGCTACACCTTC. Protein product: CASSMEPETPHYGYTF. The chain joins TRBV19 to TRBJ1-2, with no clear D. From germline, CDR1 is LNHDA and CDR2 SQIVND (reference sequence). The CDR3 covers 16 residues. V lost 3 bases, J lost 3 bases, and 17 bases lay in between. Full variable domain (missing parts from reference TRBV19 and TRBJ1-2): DGGITQSPKYLFRKEGQNVTLSCEQNLNHDAMYWYRQDPGQGLRLIYYSQIVNDFQKGDIAEGYSVSREKKESFPLTVTSAQKNPTAFYLCASSMEPETPHYGYTFGSGTRLTVV.

The chain has TRBV7-9 and TRBJ2-1, with D hard to call. CDR1 is SEHNR, CDR2 FQNEAQ, per germline (reference sequence). The CDR3 spans 16 residues. V shed 4 bases and J shed 0 bases, with 13 bases lying between them. The CDR3: CASSSRRHYSYNEQFF. In nucleotides, the CDR3 is TGTGCCAGCAGCTCTAGAAGACATTACTCCTACAATGAGCAGTTCTTC.

As DNA, the CDR3 is TGCAGTGCTAGTGGGCCGGGCTACACCTTC. Its protein product is CSASGPGYTF. The chain carries TRBV20-1 and TRBJ1-2; D call uncertain. This CDR3 comprises 10 residues. Trimming cost V 3 bases and J 8 bases, with 7 bases left between them. CDR1 and CDR2 from the germline V gene are DFQATT and SNEGSKA (reference sequence).

This clone was observed a few times. J is TRBJ2-7 and V is TRBV7-8, with D perhaps given as TRBD1 or TRBD2 (5 bases each). In germline, CDR1 is SGHVS, CDR2 FQNEAQ. This CDR3 comprises 14 residues. The ends were cut back, 4 bases at V and 0 bases at J, with 10 bases in the middle. The CDR3 coding sequence is TGTGCCAGCAGCTACCCCGGGGCCTCCTACGAGCAGTACTTC. Translated: CASSYPGASYEQYF. The full variable domain, with the rest looked up from reference TRBV7-8 and TRBJ2-7, is GAGVSQSPRYKVAKRGQDVALRCDPISGHVSLFWYQQALGQGPEFLTYFQNEAQLDKSGLPSDRFFAERPEGSVSTLKIQRTQQEDSAVYLCASSYPGASYEQYFGPGTRLTVT.